Here is one T cell receptor beta chain with its context. This CDR3 spans 15 amino acids. Germline CDR1 is SGHTA and CDR2 is FQGTGA. The trim removed 6 bases at V and 7 bases at J, leaving 10 bases unmatched. The data were taken from a study of blood T cell repertoires in COVID-19. Study-level information: The samples span acute and convalescent COVID-19 from the United States, Italy and Spain. T cells, B-cell-depleted T cells, or PBMCs provided the cDNA or gDNA that served as material.

How the authors handled the data: How many nucleated cells were present was estimated from reference gene primer amplification. This table comes from immunoSEQ multiplex PCR, and its TCRdb copy is limited to in-frame clones, with some not included. That table is the source of V, J and clone size, and D and trimming were worked out from the DNA. The table lists 150,000 to 190,000 clones, roughly 80% of them singletons. Sequencing input: peripheral blood. This chain uses TRBV7-3 with TRBJ2-1, with 9 bases aligning to TRBD2. This TCR came from a woman aged 80 or older with acute or convalescent COVID-19. Written as DNA, the CDR3 is TGTGCCAGCAGGGCGGCGGGACTAGCTTTTAATGAGCAGTTCTTC. Encoded protein: CASRAAGLAFNEQFF.